This TCR beta chain stems from a study of blood T cell repertoires in COVID-19. Assignment of participants to cohorts was predicated upon participant-reported clinical history. On this clone: Germline is not matched at one junction end, which may reflect a read error.

Here immunoSEQ multiplex PCR was the method, and the copy in TCRdb shows in-frame clones only, minus some. The profile shows 270,000 or so clones, more than 70% of them singletons. The origin of this receptor is a woman aged 40 to 55 with acute COVID-19. The specimen was PBMCs or T cells enriched from blood (not recorded which).

DNA for the CDR3: TGTGCCAGCAGTATATCAGGGGCTATCATCGCGCCTTATGGCTACACCTTC. The encoded protein is CASSISGAIIAPYGYTF. J is TRBJ1-2 and V is TRBV27, with a possible D match to TRBD1 (6 bases). CDR1 and CDR2 (germline): MNHEY, SMNVEV (reference sequence). This CDR3 is 17 amino acids long.